These 7 T cell receptor beta chains originate from one sample sequenced in a study of T cells in Graves' hyperthyroidism and ophthalmopathy. RNA transcripts were the template for amplifying TCR beta CDR3 regions. The HTBI set primed first-round TCR CDR3 RT-PCR. MiXCR was run by TCRdb on the multiplex PCR reads, yielding one entry per CDR3 protein. The sample shows approximately 690,000 distinct CDR3 sequences, about 15% of them seen only once. What was sequenced was blood. The receptors here all came from a woman between 45 and 65 years old with Graves' ophthalmopathy.

This clonotype was seen repeatedly, ten times or more. J is TRBJ1-2 and V is TRBV28; 8 bases map to TRBD1. Germline-derived CDR1 and CDR2 are MDHEN and SYDVKM. Trimming took 5 bases from V and 8 from J; bases not matched to a gene: 4. There are 12 residues in the CDR3. CDR3: CASSPGGLGYTF. The CDR3 coding sequence is TGTGCCAGCAGTCCAGGGGGCTTAGGCTACACCTTC.

The rearrangement joins TRBV6-2 or TRBV6-3 to TRBJ2-2, with D possibly matching TRBD2 (6 bases). This CDR3 comprises 16 residues. The germline CDR1 and CDR2 sequences are MNHEY and SVGEGT. Trimming pared 2 bases from V and 0 bases from J, leaving 10 bases between. The CDR3 region has the DNA TGTGCCAGCAGTTACGGGACTTTCGCGAACACCGGGGAGCTGTTTTTT. This translates into CASSYGTFANTGELFF.

This clonotype has at least ten counts. CDR3 nucleotide sequence: TGTGCCAGCAGCCGGACTAGATTGGATACGCAGTATTTT. Translation gives CASSRTRLDTQYF. The rearrangement links TRBV12-3 or TRBV12-4 to TRBJ2-3, with 7 positions matching TRBD2. This CDR3 is 13 amino acids long. The junction had 6 bases not matched to a gene; V was cut back by 6 bases and J by 6 bases.

The chain combines TRBV15 with TRBJ2-5; the match to TRBD1 covers 7 bases. The CDR3 contains 15 residues. Germline CDR1 is LNHNV and CDR2 is YYDKDF (reference sequence). V lost 3 bases and J lost 2; bases outside the gene matches: 6. CDR3 amino acids: CATSSDLDRQETQYF. The CDR3 nucleotides are TGTGCCACCAGCAGTGACCTGGACAGGCAAGAGACCCAGTACTTC.

This clonotype was counted many times. The chain is built from TRBV7-9 and TRBJ2-5; perhaps D is TRBD1 or TRBD2 (5 bases each). The V gene lost 2 bases and the J gene lost 5 bases, with 15 bases spanning the gap. The CDR3 runs to 15 residues. The germline gives CDR1 SEHNR, CDR2 FQNEAQ (reference sequence). CDR3 sequence (DNA): TGTGCCAGCAGCTTACCCGGGGCAGATCGGGAGACCCAGTACTTC. Translated, it gives CASSLPGADRETQYF.

This clonotype was counted many times. This chain joins TRBV12-3 or TRBV12-4 and TRBJ2-5, with 7 bases identical to TRBD2. V dropped 3 bases and J dropped 0; count of bases not matched to a gene: 13. The CDR3 consists of 18 residues. CDR3 in amino acids: CASSLSSLAVTYQETQYF. The CDR3 coding sequence is TGTGCCAGCAGTTTGTCTAGTCTAGCGGTTACGTACCAAGAGACCCAGTACTTC.

The rearrangement links TRBV28 to TRBJ2-5, with TRBD1 identical over 8 bases. CDR1 and CDR2 from the germline V gene are MDHEN and SYDVKM. V was pared by 5 bases and J by 0 bases, with 8 bases of the junction left unmatched. The CDR3 contains 16 residues. CDR3 bases: TGTGCCAGCAGTCATGGGACAGGACGGTACCAAGAGACCCAGTACTTC. The encoded protein is CASSHGTGRYQETQYF.